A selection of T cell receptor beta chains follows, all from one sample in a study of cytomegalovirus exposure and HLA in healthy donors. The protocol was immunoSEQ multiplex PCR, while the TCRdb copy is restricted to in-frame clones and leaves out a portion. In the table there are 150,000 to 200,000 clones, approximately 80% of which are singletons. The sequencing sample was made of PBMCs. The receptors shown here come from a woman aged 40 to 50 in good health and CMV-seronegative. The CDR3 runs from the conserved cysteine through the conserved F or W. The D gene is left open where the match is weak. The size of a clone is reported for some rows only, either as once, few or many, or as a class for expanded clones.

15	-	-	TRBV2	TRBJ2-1	TGTGCCAGCAGTGTCTCCAGGGGATCCTACAATGAGCAGTTCTTC	CASSVSRGSYNEQFF
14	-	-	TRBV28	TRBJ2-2	TGTGCCAGCCTAAAGGGGCTGAACACCGGGGAGCTGTTTTTT	CASLKGLNTGELFF
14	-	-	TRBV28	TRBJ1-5	TGTGCCAGCAGTTTATCCTCAGGGGTTCAGCCCCAGCATTTT	CASSLSSGVQPQHF
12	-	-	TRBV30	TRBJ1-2	TGTGCCTGGAGTAAATCCGAGGGTGGCTACACCTTC	CAWSKSEGGYTF
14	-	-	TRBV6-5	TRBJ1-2	TGTGCCAGCACCAGCAGTGGGGGGTACGGTGGCTACACCTTC	CASTSSGGYGGYTF
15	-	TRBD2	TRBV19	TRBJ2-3	TGTGCCACACAACCCCGGACTAGCTTCACAGATACGCAGTATTTT	CATQPRTSFTDTQYF
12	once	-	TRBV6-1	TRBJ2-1	TGTGCCAGCACTGAGGGGCAGTTCGAGCAGTTCTTC	CASTEGQFEQFF
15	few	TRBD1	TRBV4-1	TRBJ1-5	TGCGCCAGCAGCCAACGGACAGGGAACAATCAGCCCCAGCATTTT	CASSQRTGNNQPQHF
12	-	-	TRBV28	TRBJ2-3	TGTGCCAGCGGCGGGCGCACAGATACGCAGTATTTT	CASGGRTDTQYF
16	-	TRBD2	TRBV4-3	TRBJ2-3	TGCGCCAGCAGAGTTAGCGGGAGGGCTTGCACAGATACGCAGTATTTT	CASRVSGRACTDTQYF
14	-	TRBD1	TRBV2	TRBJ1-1	TGTGCCAGCAGAATGGGACAGGAGAACACTGAAGCTTTCTTT	CASRMGQENTEAFF
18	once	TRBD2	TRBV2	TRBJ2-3	TGTGCCAGCAAGGGATATGGAGCTAGCGGGGCCGTCATGGATACGCAGTATTTT	CASKGYGASGAVMDTQYF
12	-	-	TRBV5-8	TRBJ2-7	TGTGCCAGCAGCTGGGGTAGGGGTGAGCAGTACTTC	CASSWGRGEQYF
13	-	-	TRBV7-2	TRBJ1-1	TGTGCCAGCAGCCCTGCGGAGGAGGCTGAAGCTTTCTTT	CASSPAEEAEAFF
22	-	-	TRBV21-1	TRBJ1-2	TGTGCCAGCAGCAAAGAAGGGGCGGACAGGGGATGTGTAAGGGGGAATCAGCGGGGCTACACCTTC	CASSKEGADRGCVRGNQRGYTF
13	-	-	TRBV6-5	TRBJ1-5	TGTGCCAGCAGTTGGGCGCGTGGGCAGCCCCAGCATTTT	CASSWARGQPQHF
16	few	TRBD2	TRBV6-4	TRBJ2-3	TGTGCCAGCAGTGATCGGGCGGGAGACAGCACAGATACGCAGTATTTT	CASSDRAGDSTDTQYF
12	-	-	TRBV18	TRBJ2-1	TGTGCCAGCTCACCACCGGCCTCAGGGCAGTTCTTC	CASSPPASGQFF
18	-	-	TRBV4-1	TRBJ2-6	TGCGCCAGCAGCCAAGCGGCAGGGTTGCTCTCTGGGGCCAACGTCCTGACTTTC	CASSQAAGLLSGANVLTF
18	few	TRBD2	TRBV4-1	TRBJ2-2	TGCGCCAGCAGCCAAGAAAAGGGCCTAGCGGGGGCCACCGGGGAGCTGTTTTTT	CASSQEKGLAGATGELFF
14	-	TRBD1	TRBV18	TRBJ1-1	TGTGCCAGCTGCCTTGACAGGGGTGCCACTGAAGCTTTCTTT	CASCLDRGATEAFF
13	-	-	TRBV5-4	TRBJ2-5	TGTGCCAGCAGCTTGGCGGGGATAGAGACCCAGTACTTC	CASSLAGIETQYF
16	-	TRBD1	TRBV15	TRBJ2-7	TGTGCCACCAGCCCCGCCCCGGGACAGGATCGGTACGAGCAGTACTTC	CATSPAPGQDRYEQYF
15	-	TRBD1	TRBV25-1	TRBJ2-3	TGTGCCAGCAGTCTGTGGGCAGGGGGCGCAGATACGCAGTATTTT	CASSLWAGGADTQYF
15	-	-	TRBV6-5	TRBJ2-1	TGTGCCAGCAGTTACTCGAGTCAGGGGAGAGGTGAGCAGTTCTTC	CASSYSSQGRGEQFF
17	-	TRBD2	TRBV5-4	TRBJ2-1	TGTGCCAGCAGCTTGGTGGGCTTTATTGGCGGGGGGGCGTTCCAATTCTTC	CASSLVGFIGGGAFQFF
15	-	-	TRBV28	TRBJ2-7	TGTGCCAGCAACTCTCCGGAGGGCGGTACCTACGAGCAGTACTTC	CASNSPEGGTYEQYF
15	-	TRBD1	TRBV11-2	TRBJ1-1	TGTGCCAGCAGCTCCGGGACAGCCTTGAACACTGAAGCTTTCTTT	CASSSGTALNTEAFF
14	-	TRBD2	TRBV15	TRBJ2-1	TGTGCCACCAGCAGAGCGGGGGGGCTCAATGAGCAGTTCTTC	CATSRAGGLNEQFF
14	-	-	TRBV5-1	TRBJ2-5	TGCGCCAGCAGCTTGGCTCTTCCCCAAGAGACCCAGTACTTC	CASSLALPQETQYF
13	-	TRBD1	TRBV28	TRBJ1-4	TGTGCCATCCCGGGACAGGGGAATGAAAAACTGTTTTTT	CAIPGQGNEKLFF
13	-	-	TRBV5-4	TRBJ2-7	TGTGCCAGCAAAGGGACATCGACCTACGAGCAGTACTTC	CASKGTSTYEQYF
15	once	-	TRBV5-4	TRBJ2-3	TGTGCCAGCAGCAAGGGACTCGGTGAGGCAAATACGCAGTATTTT	CASSKGLGEANTQYF
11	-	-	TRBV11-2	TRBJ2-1	TGTGCCAGCAGCCCCCGGGGAGAGCAGTTCTTC	CASSPRGEQFF
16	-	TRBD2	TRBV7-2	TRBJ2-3	TGTGCCAGCAGCTATGGGACTAGCGGGGGCACAGATACGCAGTATTTT	CASSYGTSGGTDTQYF
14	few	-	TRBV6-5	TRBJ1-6	TGTGCCAGCAGCCTAGGGACATATAGTTCACCCCTCCACTTT	CASSLGTYSSPLHF
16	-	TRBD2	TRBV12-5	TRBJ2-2	TGTGCTAGTGGTTTCAGGCTAGCGGGAGGTAACGGGGAGCTGTTTTTT	CASGFRLAGGNGELFF
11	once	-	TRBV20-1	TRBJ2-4	TGCAGTGTTGTTCTGGGTGACAGTCAGTACTTC	CSVVLGDSQYF
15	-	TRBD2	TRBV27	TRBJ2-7	TGTGCCAGCAGTTTTCTAGCGGGAGGGCCAAACGAGCAGTACTTC	CASSFLAGGPNEQYF
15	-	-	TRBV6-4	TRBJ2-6	TGTGCCAGCAGCCTGACAGAGTCTGGGGCCAACGGCCTGACTTTC	CASSLTESGANGLTF
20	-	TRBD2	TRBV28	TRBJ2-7	TGTGCCAGCAGTGGGGACATTGGGACTAGCGGGAGGGCCTTATCCTACGAGCAGTACTTC	CASSGDIGTSGRALSYEQYF
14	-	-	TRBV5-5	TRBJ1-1	TGTGCCAGCAGCTTGGCGGAGGCAGGCCCTGAAGCTTTCTTT	CASSLAEAGPEAFF
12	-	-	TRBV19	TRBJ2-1	TGTGCCAGTAGTATAGATGCGAGGGAGCAGTTCTTC	CASSIDAREQFF
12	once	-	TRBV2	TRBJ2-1	TGTGCCACGACTAGTGTCGTCGATGAGCAGTTCTTC	CATTSVVDEQFF
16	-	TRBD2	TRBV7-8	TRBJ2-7	TGTGCCAGCAGCTTAAAGGGGACTAGCGCATCCTACGAGCAGTACTTC	CASSLKGTSASYEQYF
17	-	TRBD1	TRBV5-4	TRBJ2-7	TGTGCCAGCAGCTTGGGCCGGACAGGTTTGAGCTCCTACGAGCAGTACTTC	CASSLGRTGLSSYEQYF
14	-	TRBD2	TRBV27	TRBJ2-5	TGTGCCAGCAGTGAGCCGGGGGGCCAAGAGACCCAGTACTTC	CASSEPGGQETQYF
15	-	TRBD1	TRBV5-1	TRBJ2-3	TGCGCCAGCAGCTTGGAGGACAGGTCCGCAGATACGCAGTATTTT	CASSLEDRSADTQYF